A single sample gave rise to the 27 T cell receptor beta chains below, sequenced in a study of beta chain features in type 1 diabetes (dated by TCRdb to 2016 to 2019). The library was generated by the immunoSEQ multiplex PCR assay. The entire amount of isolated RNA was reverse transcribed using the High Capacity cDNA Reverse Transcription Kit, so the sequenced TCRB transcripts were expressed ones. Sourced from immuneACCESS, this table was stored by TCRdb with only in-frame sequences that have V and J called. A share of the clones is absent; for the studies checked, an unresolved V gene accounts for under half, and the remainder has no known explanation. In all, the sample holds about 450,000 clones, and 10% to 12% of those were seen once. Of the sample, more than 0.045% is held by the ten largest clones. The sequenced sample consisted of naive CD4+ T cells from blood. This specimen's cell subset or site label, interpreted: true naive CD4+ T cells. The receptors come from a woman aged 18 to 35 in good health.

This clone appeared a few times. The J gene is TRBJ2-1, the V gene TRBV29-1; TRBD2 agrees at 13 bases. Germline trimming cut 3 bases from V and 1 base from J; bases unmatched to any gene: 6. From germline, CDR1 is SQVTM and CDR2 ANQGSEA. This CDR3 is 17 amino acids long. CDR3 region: CSVDQLAGGRSYNEQFF. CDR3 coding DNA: TGCAGCGTTGATCAACTAGCGGGAGGGCGTTCCTACAATGAGCAGTTCTTC.

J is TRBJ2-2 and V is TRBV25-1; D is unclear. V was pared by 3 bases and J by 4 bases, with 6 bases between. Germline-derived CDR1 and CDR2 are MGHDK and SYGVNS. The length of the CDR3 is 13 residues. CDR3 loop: CASSEKSTGELFF. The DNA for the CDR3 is TGTGCCAGCAGTGAGAAAAGCACCGGGGAGCTGTTTTTT.

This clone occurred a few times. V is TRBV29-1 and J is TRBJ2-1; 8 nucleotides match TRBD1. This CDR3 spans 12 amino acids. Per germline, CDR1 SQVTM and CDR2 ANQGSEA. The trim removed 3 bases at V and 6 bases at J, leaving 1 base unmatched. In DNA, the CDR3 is TGCAGCGTTGAGGACAGGGTCAATGAGCAGTTCTTC. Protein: CSVEDRVNEQFF.

The CDR3 DNA reads as TGTGCCAGCAGCCGAAGGGACAGGGGAATGTCGAACACTGAAGCTTTCTTT. Translation: CASSRRDRGMSNTEAFF. The chain couples TRBV25-1 to TRBJ1-1; 10 bases are shared with TRBD1. This CDR3 is built from 17 residues. Trimming removed 6 bases from V and 1 base from J; junction bases left unmatched: 11. Germline V gene sequence: CDR1 MGHDK, CDR2 SYGVNS.

CDR3 region: CAWSDRGKGTEAFF. CDR3 nucleotide sequence: TGTGCCTGGAGTGACAGGGGAAAAGGCACTGAAGCTTTCTTT. This sequence joins TRBV30 and TRBJ1-1, with 7 bases that match TRBD1. The CDR3 has 14 amino acids. The V segment lost 1 base and the J segment 4 bases; nucleotides outside the gene matches: 6. CDR1 GTSNPN and CDR2 SVGIG come from the germline V gene (reference sequence).

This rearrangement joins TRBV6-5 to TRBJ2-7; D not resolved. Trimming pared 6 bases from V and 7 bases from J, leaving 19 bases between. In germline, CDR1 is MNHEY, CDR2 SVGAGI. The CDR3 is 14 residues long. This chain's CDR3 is CASSSPWLLREQYF. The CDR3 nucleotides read TGTGCCAGCAGCTCCCCCTGGCTCCTGCGGGAGCAGTACTTC.

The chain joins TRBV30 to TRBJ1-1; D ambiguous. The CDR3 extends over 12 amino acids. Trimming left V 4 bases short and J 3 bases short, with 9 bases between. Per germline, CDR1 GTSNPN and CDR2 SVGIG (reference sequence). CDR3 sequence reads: CAWIPSYTEAFF. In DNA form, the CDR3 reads TGTGCCTGGATCCCCTCATACACTGAAGCTTTCTTT.

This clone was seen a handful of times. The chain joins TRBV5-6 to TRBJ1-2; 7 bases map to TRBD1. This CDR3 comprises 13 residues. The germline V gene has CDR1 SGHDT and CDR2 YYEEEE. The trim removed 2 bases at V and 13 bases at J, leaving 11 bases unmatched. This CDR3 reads CASSFSPTGRCTF. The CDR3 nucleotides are TGTGCCAGCAGCTTCTCACCGACAGGGCGATGCACCTTC.

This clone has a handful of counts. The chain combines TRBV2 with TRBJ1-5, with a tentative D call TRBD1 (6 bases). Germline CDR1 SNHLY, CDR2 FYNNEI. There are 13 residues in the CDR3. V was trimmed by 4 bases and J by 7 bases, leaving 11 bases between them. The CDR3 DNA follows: TGTGCCAGCAGTGTCGGGGGGCGGCAGCCCCAGCATTTT. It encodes CASSVGGRQPQHF.

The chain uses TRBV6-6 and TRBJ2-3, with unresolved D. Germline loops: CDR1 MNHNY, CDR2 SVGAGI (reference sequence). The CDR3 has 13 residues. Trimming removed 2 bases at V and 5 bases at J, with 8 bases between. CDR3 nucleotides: TGTGCCAGCAGTTACCAACGTCGAGATACGCAGTATTTT. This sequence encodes CASSYQRRDTQYF.

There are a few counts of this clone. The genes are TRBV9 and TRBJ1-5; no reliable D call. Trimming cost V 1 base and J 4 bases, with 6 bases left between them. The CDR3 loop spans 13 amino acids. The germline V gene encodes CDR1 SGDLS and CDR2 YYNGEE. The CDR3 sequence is CASSVLRNQPQHF. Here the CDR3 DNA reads TGTGCCAGCAGCGTATTGAGGAATCAGCCCCAGCATTTT.

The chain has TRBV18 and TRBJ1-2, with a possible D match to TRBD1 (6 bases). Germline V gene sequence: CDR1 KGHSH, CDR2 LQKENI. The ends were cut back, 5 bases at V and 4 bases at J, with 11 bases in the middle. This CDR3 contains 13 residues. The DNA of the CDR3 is TGTGCCAGCTCATCGACAGGAGGCTATGGCTACACCTTC. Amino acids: CASSSTGGYGYTF. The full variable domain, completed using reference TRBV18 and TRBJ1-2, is NAGVMQNPRHLVRRRGQEARLRCSPMKGHSHVYWYRQLPEEGLKFMVYLQKENIIDESGMPKERFSAEFPKEGPSILRIQQVVRGDSAAYFCASSSTGGYGYTFGSGTRLTVV.

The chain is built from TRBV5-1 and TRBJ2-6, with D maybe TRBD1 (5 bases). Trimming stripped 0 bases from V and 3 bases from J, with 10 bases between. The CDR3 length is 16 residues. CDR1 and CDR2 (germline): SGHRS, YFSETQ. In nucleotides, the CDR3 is TGCGCCAGCAGCTTGGGGTCAGGGTATGGGGCCAACGTCCTGACTTTC. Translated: CASSLGSGYGANVLTF.

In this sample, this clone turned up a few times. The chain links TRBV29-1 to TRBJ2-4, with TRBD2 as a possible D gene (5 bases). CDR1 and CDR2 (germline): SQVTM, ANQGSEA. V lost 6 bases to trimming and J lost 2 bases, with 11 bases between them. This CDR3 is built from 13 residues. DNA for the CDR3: TGCAGCGTCCCCGGACTCTCCAAAAACATTCAGTACTTC. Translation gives CSVPGLSKNIQYF.

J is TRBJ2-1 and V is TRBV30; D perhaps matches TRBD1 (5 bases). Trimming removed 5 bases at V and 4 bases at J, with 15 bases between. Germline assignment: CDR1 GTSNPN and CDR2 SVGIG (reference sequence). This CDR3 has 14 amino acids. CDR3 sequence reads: CAWAQNRQYNEQFF. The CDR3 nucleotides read TGTGCCTGGGCCCAGAACAGGCAATACAATGAGCAGTTCTTC.

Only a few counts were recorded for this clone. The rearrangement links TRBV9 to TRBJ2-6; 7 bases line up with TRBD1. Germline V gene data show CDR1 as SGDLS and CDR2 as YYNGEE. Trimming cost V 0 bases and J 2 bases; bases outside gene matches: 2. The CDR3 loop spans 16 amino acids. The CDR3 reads CASSVGQGAGANVLTF. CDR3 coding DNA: TGTGCCAGCAGCGTAGGACAGGGTGCTGGGGCCAACGTCCTGACTTTC. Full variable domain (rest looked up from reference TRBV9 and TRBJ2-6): DSGVTQTPKHLITATGQRVTLRCSPRSGDLSVYWYQQSLDQGLQFLIQYYNGEERAKGNILERFSAQQFPDLHSELNLSSLELGDSALYFCASSVGQGAGANVLTFGAGSRLTVL.

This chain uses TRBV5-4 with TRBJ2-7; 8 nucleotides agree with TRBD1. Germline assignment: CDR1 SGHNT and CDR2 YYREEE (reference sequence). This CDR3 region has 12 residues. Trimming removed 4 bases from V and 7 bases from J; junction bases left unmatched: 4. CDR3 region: CASSRTGGEQYV. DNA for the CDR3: TGTGCCAGCAGCAGAACAGGGGGTGAGCAGTACGTC.

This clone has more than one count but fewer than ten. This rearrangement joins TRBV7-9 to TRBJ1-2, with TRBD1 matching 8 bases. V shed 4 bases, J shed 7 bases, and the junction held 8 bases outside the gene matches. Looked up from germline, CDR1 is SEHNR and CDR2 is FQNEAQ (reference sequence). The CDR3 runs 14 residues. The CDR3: CASSSGQGLAGYTF. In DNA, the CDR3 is TGTGCCAGCAGCTCCGGACAGGGCTTGGCTGGCTACACCTTC.

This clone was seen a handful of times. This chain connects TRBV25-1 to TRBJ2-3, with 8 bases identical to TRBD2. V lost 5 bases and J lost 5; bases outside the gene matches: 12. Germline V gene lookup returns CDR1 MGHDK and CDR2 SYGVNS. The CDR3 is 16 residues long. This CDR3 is CASSLGRRGAVDTQYF. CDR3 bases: TGTGCCAGCAGTCTAGGACGGCGGGGGGCGGTAGATACGCAGTATTTT.

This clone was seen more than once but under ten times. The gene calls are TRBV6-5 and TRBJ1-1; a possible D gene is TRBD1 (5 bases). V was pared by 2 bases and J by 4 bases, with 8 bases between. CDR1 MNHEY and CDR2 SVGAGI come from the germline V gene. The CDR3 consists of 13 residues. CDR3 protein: CASSYLGATEAFF. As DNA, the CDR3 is TGTGCCAGCAGTTACCTTGGGGCCACTGAAGCTTTCTTT.

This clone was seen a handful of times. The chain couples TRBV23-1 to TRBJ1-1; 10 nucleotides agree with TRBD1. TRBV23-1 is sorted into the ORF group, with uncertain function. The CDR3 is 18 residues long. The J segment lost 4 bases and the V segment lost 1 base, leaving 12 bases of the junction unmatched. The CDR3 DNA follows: TGCGCCAGCAGTCAATGGGCCCCTGACAGGGGGCAAGGCACTGAAGCTTTCTTT. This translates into CASSQWAPDRGQGTEAFF.

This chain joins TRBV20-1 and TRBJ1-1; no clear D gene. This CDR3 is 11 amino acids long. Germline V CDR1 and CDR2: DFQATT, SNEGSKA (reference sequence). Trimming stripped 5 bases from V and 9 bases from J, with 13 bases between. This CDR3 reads CSALRSSQAFF. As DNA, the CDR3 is TGCAGTGCTTTGAGGTCCTCTCAAGCTTTCTTT.

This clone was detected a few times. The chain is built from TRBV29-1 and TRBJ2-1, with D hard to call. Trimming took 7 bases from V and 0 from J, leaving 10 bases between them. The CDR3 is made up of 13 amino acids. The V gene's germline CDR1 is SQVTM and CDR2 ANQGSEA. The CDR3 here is CSGSESSYNEQFF. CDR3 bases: TGCAGCGGGAGCGAGAGCTCCTACAATGAGCAGTTCTTC.

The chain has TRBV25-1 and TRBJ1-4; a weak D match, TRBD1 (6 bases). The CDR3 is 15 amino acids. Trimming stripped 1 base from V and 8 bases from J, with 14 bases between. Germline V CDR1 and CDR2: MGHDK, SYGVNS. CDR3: CASSESGGAGEKLFF. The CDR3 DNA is TGTGCCAGCAGTGAATCTGGGGGCGCGGGAGAAAAACTGTTTTTT.

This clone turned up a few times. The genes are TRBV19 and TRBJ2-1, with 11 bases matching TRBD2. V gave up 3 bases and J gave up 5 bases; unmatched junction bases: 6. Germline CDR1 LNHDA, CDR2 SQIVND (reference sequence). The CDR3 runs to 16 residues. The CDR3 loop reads CASSIDGTSGNNEQFF. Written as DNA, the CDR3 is TGTGCCAGTAGTATTGACGGGACTAGCGGAAACAATGAGCAGTTCTTC.

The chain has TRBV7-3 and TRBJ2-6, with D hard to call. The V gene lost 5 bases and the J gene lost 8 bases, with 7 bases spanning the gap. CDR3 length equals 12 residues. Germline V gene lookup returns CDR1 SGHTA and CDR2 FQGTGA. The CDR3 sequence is CASSTGTNVLTF. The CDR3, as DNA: TGTGCCAGCAGCACCGGTACCAACGTCCTGACTTTC.

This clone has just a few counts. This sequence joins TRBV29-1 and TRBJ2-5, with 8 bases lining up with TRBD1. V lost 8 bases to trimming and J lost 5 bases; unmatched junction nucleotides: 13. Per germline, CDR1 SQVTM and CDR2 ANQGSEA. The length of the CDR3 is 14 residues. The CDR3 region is CSTTPGGLTETQYF. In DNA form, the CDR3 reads TGCAGCACTACCCCAGGGGGCCTAACGGAGACCCAGTACTTC.